This T cell receptor (beta chain) was sequenced during a study of low-dose radiotherapy and immunotherapy resistance in tumors. About the study: On a schedule of every two weeks, intravenous cyclophosphamide at a dose of 200 mg/m2 was delivered one day before each radiation and immunotherapy administration.

Time point specified: after trial treatment. Treatment reported: LDRT plus nivolumab, ipilimumab, low-dose cyclophosphamide and aspirin (RACIN trial). Eligibility criteria specified advanced solid malignancies devoid of tumor-infiltrating lymphocytes. CDR1 and CDR2 (germline): MNHEY, SVGEGT. There are 16 residues in the CDR3. V lost 5 bases and J 5 bases, leaving 21 bases between the germline ends. First-strand cDNA relied on TRAV- and TRBV-specific primers spanning alpha and beta chains. TCRs underwent around 20 PCR cycles of amplification with a constant-region primer and V-primer adapter. Via MiXCR, TCRdb re-called the reads, giving one row per CDR3 protein. Of 60,000 or so distinct CDR3 sequences listed, 23% are singletons. This clonotype was seen at least ten times.

Source: PBMCs, taken after low-dose radiotherapy plus immunotherapy. This chain joins TRBV6-2 or TRBV6-3 and TRBJ2-5, with D perhaps matching TRBD1 or TRBD2 (5 bases each). The TCR comes from a male donor with prostate cancer. CDR3 sequence (DNA): TGTGCCAGCAGTAAACTCGGGACCGCCCGAGGGGAGACCCAGTACTTC. Translating gives CASSKLGTARGETQYF.